What follows describes a single T cell receptor (beta chain). The antigen remains undetermined. These data originate in a study of PD-1 blockade in classical Hodgkin lymphoma. Measured with immunoSEQ multiplex PCR; TCRdb has only the in-frame clones, and not every one. This table holds 95,000 to 100,000 clones, 85% to 90% found once. Germline values: CDR1 GTSNPN, CDR2 SVGIG (reference sequence). V was shortened by 4 bases and J by 5 bases, with 23 bases between the two germline ends. CDR3 length: 16 residues. Study-wide results and caveats: A reduction in baseline TCR diversity was reportedly seen in newly diagnosed patients relative to healthy donors. Before treatment, complete responders showed about the same diversity as newly diagnosed patients. Some patients began nivolumab under 1 year after ASCT. These patients were excluded from later analyses.

Each and every patient relapsed after autologous stem cell transplantation, and patients got differing brentuximab vedotin exposure. The TCR sequence derives from a human donor with classical Hodgkin lymphoma. The V call is TRBV30, the J call TRBJ1-2, with D unclear. Specimen: peripheral blood mononuclear cells (PBMCs), collected before the second cycle of nivolumab. CDR3 amino acids: CAWTKGQPPSFYGYTF. CDR3 bases: TGTGCCTGGACGAAAGGGCAGCCACCTTCCTTTTATGGCTACACCTTC. The full variable domain, with the rest looked up from reference TRBV30 and TRBJ1-2, is SQTIHQWPATLVQPVGSPLSLECTVEGTSNPNLYWYRQAAGRGLQLLFYSVGIGQISSEVPQNLSASRPQDRQFILSSKKLLLSDSGFYLCAWTKGQPPSFYGYTFGSGTRLTVV.